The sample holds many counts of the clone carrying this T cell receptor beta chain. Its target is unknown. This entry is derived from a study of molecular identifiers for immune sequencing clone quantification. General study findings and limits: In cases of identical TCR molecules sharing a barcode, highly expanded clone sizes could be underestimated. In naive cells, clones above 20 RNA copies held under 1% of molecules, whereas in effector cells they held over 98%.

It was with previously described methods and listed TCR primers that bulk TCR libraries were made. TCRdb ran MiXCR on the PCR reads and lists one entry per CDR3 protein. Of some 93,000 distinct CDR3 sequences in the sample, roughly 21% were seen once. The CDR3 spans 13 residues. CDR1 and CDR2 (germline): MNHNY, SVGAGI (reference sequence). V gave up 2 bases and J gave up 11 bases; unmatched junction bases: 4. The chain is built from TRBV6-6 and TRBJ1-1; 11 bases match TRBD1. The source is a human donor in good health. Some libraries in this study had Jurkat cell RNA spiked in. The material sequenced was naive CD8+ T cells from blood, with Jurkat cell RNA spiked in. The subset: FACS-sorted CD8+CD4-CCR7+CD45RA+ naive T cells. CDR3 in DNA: TGTGCCAGCAGTTACGCGGGACAGGGGGAGGCTTTCTTT. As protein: CASSYAGQGEAFF.